This is a list of T cell receptor beta chains from one sample in a study of PD-L1 blockade in urothelial cancer. Repertoires were generated with immunoSEQ multiplex PCR, while TCRdb's copy carries only in-frame clones and drops some. The data hold some 120,000 clones, with about 81% observed a single time. This sample comprised PBMCs, obtained around atezolizumab (anti-PD-L1) treatment. The origin of the receptors is a man aged 45 to 65 with urothelial cancer. The CDR3 runs from the conserved cysteine through the conserved F or W. D genes are given only for firm matches. Clone size, where shown, is once, few, many, or a class for clones that have expanded.

>TRBV11-2|TRBD2|TRBJ2-5|.
CASSLAGEEGETQYF
TGTGCCAGCAGCTTGGCGGGAGAGGAGGGGGAGACCCAGTACTTC
>TRBV7-3|TRBD2|TRBJ2-1|.
CASSPPGGSSYNEQFF
TGTGCCAGCAGCCCCCCGGGCGGGAGCTCCTACAATGAGCAGTTCTTC
>TRBV28|TRBD1|TRBJ2-7|.
CASSFQGTGLTYEQYF
TGTGCCAGCAGTTTCCAAGGGACAGGGCTTACCTACGAGCAGTACTTC
>TRBV19|.|TRBJ2-1|few
CASSTGVRNEQFF
TGTGCCAGTAGTACGGGAGTAAGAAATGAGCAGTTCTTC
>TRBV28|TRBD1|TRBJ1-5|.
CASRIDRGRNQPQHF
TGTGCCAGCAGAATTGACAGGGGGCGCAATCAGCCCCAGCATTTT
>TRBV21-1|.|TRBJ2-2|.
CASRSGELFF
TGTGCCAGCAGGAGCGGGGAGCTGTTTTTT
>TRBV9|TRBD1|TRBJ2-3|.
CASSVEGTGGQDTQYF
TGTGCCAGCAGCGTAGAAGGGACAGGGGGGCAAGATACGCAGTATTTT
>TRBV28|.|TRBJ1-4|.
CASSAGDTRNEKLFF
TGTGCCAGCAGTGCCGGGGACACTCGAAATGAAAAACTGTTTTTT
>TRBV5-1|TRBD2|TRBJ2-7|.
CASSFTSGWSYEQYF
TGCGCCAGCAGCTTCACTAGCGGCTGGTCCTACGAGCAGTACTTC
>TRBV19|TRBD1|TRBJ2-7|.
CASSPGTGTHEQYF
TGTGCCAGTAGTCCCGGGACAGGGACCCACGAGCAGTACTTC
>TRBV20-1|.|TRBJ2-5|.
CSARDKETQYF
TGCAGTGCTAGAGATAAAGAGACCCAGTACTTC
>TRBV7-9|TRBD1|TRBJ2-1|.
CASSAGQASNEQFF
TGTGCCAGCAGCGCGGGACAGGCGAGTAATGAGCAGTTCTTC
>TRBV7-3|.|TRBJ2-1|.
CASSLGPSFYNEQFF
TGTGCCAGCAGCTTAGGCCCCTCCTTCTACAATGAGCAGTTCTTC
>TRBV10-3|.|TRBJ1-4|.
CAISEGGGYNEKLFF
TGTGCCATCAGTGAGGGCGGGGGCTATAATGAAAAACTGTTTTTT
>TRBV6-1|TRBD1|TRBJ2-7|.
CASTEVGGHEQYF
TGTGCCAGCACGGAGGTAGGGGGCCACGAGCAGTACTTC